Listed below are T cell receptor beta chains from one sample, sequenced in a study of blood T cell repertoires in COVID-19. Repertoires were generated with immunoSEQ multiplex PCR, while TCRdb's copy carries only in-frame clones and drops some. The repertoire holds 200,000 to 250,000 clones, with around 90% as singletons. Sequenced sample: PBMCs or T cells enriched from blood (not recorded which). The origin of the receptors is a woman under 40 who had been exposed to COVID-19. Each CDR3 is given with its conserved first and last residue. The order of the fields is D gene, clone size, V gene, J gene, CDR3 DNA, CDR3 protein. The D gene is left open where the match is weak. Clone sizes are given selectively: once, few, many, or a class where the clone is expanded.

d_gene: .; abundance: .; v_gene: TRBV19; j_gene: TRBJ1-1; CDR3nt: TGTGCCAGTAGTATATTCAGTGAAGCTTTCTTT; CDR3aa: CASSIFSEAFF
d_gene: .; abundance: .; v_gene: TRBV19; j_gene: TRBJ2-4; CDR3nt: TGTGCCAGTAGTATAGTGGGAGGGGGCAAAAACATTCAGTACTTC; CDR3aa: CASSIVGGGKNIQYF
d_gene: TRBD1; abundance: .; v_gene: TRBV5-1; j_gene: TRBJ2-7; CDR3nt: TGCGCCAGCAGGACGACAGGGAACCACGAGCAGTACTTC; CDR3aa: CASRTTGNHEQYF
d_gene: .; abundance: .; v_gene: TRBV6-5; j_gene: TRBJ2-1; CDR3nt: TGTGCCAGCAGCACCACTTCGAGGGCCTACAATGAGCAGTTCTTC; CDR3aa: CASSTTSRAYNEQFF
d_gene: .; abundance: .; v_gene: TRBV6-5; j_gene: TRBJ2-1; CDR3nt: TGTGCCAGCAGTTACCGTGGACAGAATGAGCAGTTCTTC; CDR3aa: CASSYRGQNEQFF
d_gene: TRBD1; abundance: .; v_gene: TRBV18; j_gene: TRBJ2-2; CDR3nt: TGTGCCAGCTCACCAGCTCTCTCTGGGACAGGGAACACCGGGGAGCTGTTTTTT; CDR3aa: CASSPALSGTGNTGELFF
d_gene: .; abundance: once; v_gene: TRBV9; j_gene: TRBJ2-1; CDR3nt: TGTGCCAGCAGCGTAGGCGGGGTTGCCTACAATGAGCAGTTCTTC; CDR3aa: CASSVGGVAYNEQFF
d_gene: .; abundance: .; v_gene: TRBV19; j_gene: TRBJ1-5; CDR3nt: TGTGCCAGTAGTATTAAGGGGTTTCAGCCCCAGCATTTT; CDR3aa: CASSIKGFQPQHF
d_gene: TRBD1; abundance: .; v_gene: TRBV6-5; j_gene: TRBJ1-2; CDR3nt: TGTGCCAGCAGTTACTCAGGGGACAGGGTCGCATATGGCTACACCTTC; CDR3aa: CASSYSGDRVAYGYTF
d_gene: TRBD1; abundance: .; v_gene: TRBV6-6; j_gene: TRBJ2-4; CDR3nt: TGTGCCAGCAGTTACCGTGGACAGGACCAAAACATTCAGTACTTC; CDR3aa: CASSYRGQDQNIQYF
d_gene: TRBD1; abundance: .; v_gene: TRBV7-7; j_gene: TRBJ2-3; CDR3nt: TGTGCTAGCAGCTTAGATGGGACAGGGGCAGATACGCAGTATTTT; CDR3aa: CASSLDGTGADTQYF
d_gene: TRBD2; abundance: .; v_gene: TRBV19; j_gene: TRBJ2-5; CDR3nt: TGTGCCAGTAGTATTGGGGGGACTAGCGGGAGAGAGACCCAGTACTTC; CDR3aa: CASSIGGTSGRETQYF
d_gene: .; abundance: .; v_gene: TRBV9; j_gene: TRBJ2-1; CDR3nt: TGTGCCAGCAGCGTAGCGGGAGCCTACAATGAGCAGTTCTTC; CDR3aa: CASSVAGAYNEQFF
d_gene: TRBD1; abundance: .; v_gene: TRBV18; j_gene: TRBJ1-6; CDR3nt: TGTGCCAGCTCACCACTGGGACAGGATAATTCACCCCTCCACTTT; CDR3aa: CASSPLGQDNSPLHF
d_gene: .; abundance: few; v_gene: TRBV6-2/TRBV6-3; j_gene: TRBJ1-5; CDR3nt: TGTGCCAGCAGTTACTCGGTGGGGGCAGATAGCAATCAGCCCCAGCATTTT; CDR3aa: CASSYSVGADSNQPQHF
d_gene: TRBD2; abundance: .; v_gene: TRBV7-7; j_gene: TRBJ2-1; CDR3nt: TGTGCTAGCAGCTTACAAGCGGGAGCCTACAATGAGCAGTTCTTC; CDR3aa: CASSLQAGAYNEQFF
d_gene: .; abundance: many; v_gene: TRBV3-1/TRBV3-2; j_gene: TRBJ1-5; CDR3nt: TGTGCCAGCAGCCAAGGACAGACACTCAATCAGCCCCAGCATTTT; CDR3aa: CASSQGQTLNQPQHF
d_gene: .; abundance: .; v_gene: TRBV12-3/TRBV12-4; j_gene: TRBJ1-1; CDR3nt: TGTGCCAGCAGAGTGGGAGTTAACACTGAAGCTTTCTTT; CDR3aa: CASRVGVNTEAFF